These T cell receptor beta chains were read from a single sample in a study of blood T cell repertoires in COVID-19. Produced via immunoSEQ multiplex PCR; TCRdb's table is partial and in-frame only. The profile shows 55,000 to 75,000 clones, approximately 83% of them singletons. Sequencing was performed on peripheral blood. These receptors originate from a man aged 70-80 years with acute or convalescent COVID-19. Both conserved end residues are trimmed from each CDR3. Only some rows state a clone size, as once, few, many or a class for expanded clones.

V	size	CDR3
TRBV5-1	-	ASNEGDNTEAF
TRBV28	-	ASSPPGQGMYDEQY
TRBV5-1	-	ASSLEETEAF
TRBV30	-	AWSAGGDGNQPQH
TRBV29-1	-	SVQESWNTGELF
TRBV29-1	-	SVMEAYSNQPQH
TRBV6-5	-	ASRDRASGNTIY
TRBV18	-	ASSPSGSSYEQY
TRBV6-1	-	ASSEELLLGLAGYNEQF
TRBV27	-	ASSSAGRYEQY
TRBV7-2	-	ASSLVSLAYNEQF
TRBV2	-	ASSEVGELF
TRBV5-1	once	ASGGGQAQETQY
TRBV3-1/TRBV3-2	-	ASSQVALGPQY
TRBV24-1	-	ATSGLLGGEQF
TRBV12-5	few	ASGLRTGGAQPQH
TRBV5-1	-	ASSQDRGKGYEQY
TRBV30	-	AWAGTSGRGLETQY
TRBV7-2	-	ASSLWGEGQPQH
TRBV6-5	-	ASSFGLSVGHEQF
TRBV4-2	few	ASSQLGTVNTGELF
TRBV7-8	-	ASSLGQTNTGELF
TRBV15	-	ATSRDSQETQY
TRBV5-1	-	ASSLVAVVNYEQY
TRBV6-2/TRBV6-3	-	ASSYWTGPNEKLF
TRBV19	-	ASSSNAGRGMETQY
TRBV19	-	ASVGLAGDEGQY
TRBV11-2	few	ASSLAQARVYEQY
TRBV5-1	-	ASSQGTTYEQY
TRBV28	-	ASSLRNRGNQPQH
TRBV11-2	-	ASSLLGNSPLH
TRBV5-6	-	ASSFMGHQNQPQH
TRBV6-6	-	ASSPGSGLKYEQY
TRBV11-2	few	ASSTGTELSYEQF
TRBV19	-	ASSIGIGLAGGPAYNEQF
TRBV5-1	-	ASSLGVSVGELF
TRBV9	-	ASSVSGTGKKLSNQPQH
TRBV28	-	ASLRDREPWGYT
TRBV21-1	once	ASSNDRGHTDTQY
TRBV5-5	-	ASRARGARPYGYT
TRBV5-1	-	ASSLELRGVGGELF
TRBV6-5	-	ASTRLNTEAF
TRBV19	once	ASSWDRTYEQY
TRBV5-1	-	ASSLVAGGLAGLDEQF
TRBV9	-	ASSRLAGDWDTQY
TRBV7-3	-	ASSFGTSGRTDTQY
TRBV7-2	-	ASSFWEGNTEAF
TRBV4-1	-	ASSQDPTGGASNEQF